This T cell receptor (beta chain) was retrieved from a study of T cell responses to AZD1222 COVID-19 vaccine. Profiling relied on immunoSEQ multiplex PCR, and the TCRdb table lists in-frame clones only, not all of them. The sample has roughly 120,000 clones, about 86% seen once. Points from the study as a whole: Recipients of AZD1222 seropositive at baseline numbered only 5 or 6.

The CDR3 consists of 14 residues. Germline V gives CDR1 SGHNT, CDR2 YYREEE (reference sequence). V lost 0 bases to trimming and J lost 5 bases, with 11 bases between them. About this clone: Its antigen is as yet unknown.

The sequenced sample was peripheral blood, obtained 28 days after the second AZD1222 dose. This TCR derives from an adult who received the AZD1222 COVID-19 vaccine. The chain carries TRBV5-4 and TRBJ1-1, with D perhaps TRBD1 (5 bases). Here the CDR3 reads CASSLAGAKTEAFF. The CDR3 DNA follows: TGTGCCAGCAGCTTGGCCGGGGCAAAGACTGAAGCTTTCTTT.